Listed below are T cell receptor beta chains from one sample, sequenced in a study of blood T cell repertoires in COVID-19. This table comes from immunoSEQ multiplex PCR, and its TCRdb copy is limited to in-frame clones, with some not included. The sample has about 85,000 clones; approximately 90% are singletons. Input material: peripheral blood. These TCRs come from a man in his forties or fifties with acute or convalescent COVID-19. Each CDR3 is given with its conserved first and last residue. A D gene is named only where the DNA matches it firmly. Clone size is not always given. Where it is, it says once, few, many or a class for expanded clones.

TRBV12-3/TRBV12-4	TRBJ2-1	TRBD1	NA	CASSDRGHNEQFF	TGTGCCAGCAGTGACAGGGGCCACAATGAGCAGTTCTTC
TRBV7-9	TRBJ2-3	TRBD1	NA	CAFRDRSTDTQYF	TGTGCCTTCAGGGACAGGAGCACAGATACGCAGTATTTT
TRBV11-2	TRBJ2-1	TRBD1	NA	CASSSYQRDRGYNEQFF	TGTGCCAGCAGCTCATACCAACGGGACAGGGGTTACAATGAGCAGTTCTTC
TRBV6-5	TRBJ2-2	TRBD1	NA	CASRPGTATGELFF	TGTGCCAGCAGACCTGGGACAGCCACCGGGGAGCTGTTTTTT
TRBV4-1	TRBJ2-7	NA	NA	CASKGDSNEQYF	TGCGCCAGCAAGGGGGATTCCAACGAGCAGTACTTC
TRBV7-8	TRBJ2-3	NA	NA	CASSLEALSVDTQYF	TGTGCCAGCAGCCTGGAGGCCCTCTCGGTAGATACGCAGTATTTT
TRBV10-2	TRBJ1-1	NA	NA	CASSASLEAFF	TGCGCCAGCAGTGCGAGCCTTGAAGCTTTCTTT
TRBV3-1/TRBV3-2	TRBJ1-1	NA	NA	CASSQGAHEAFF	TGTGCCAGCAGCCAAGGGGCTCATGAAGCTTTCTTT
TRBV4-3	TRBJ1-5	NA	NA	CASSQELSNQPQHF	TGCGCCAGCAGCCAAGAACTTAGCAATCAGCCCCAGCATTTT
TRBV7-9	TRBJ1-1	NA	NA	CASSLRGDTEAFF	TGTGCCAGCAGCTTACGGGGGGACACTGAAGCTTTCTTT
TRBV29-1	TRBJ2-6	NA	NA	CSVRTAGANVLTF	TGCAGCGTACGGACAGCTGGGGCCAACGTCCTGACTTTC
TRBV7-2	TRBJ2-3	NA	once	CASSLLTDTQYF	TGTGCCAGCAGCCTACTTACAGATACGCAGTATTTT
TRBV28	TRBJ2-7	TRBD1	NA	CASSLWEGTGLSREQYF	TGTGCCAGCAGTTTATGGGAAGGGACAGGGCTTTCGAGGGAGCAGTACTTC
TRBV7-2	TRBJ1-2	NA	NA	CASSLAGYGYTF	TGTGCCAGCAGCTTAGCCGGGTATGGCTACACCTTC
TRBV7-8	TRBJ2-4	NA	NA	CASSLNREGNIQYF	TGTGCCAGCAGCTTAAACAGGGAAGGAAACATTCAGTACTTC
TRBV5-4	TRBJ1-2	NA	NA	CASSQLEIYGYTF	TGTGCCAGCAGCCAGCTGGAGATCTATGGCTACACCTTC
TRBV6-6	TRBJ2-5	NA	NA	CASSRDTGGDQETQYF	TGTGCCAGCAGTCGCGATACAGGGGGGGACCAAGAGACCCAGTACTTC
TRBV11-2	TRBJ2-1	TRBD2	NA	CASFGGRRNEQFF	TGTGCCTCGTTTGGCGGGAGAAGAAATGAGCAGTTCTTC
TRBV2	TRBJ2-2	NA	few	CASSERDSNTGELFF	TGTGCCAGCAGTGAGAGGGATTCGAACACCGGGGAGCTGTTTTTT
TRBV7-2	TRBJ2-1	NA	NA	CASSPPGKNEQFF	TGTGCCAGCAGCCCCCCAGGGAAAAATGAGCAGTTCTTC
TRBV4-3	TRBJ1-2	NA	NA	CASSQEMGGRGDYGYTF	TGCGCCAGCAGCCAAGAGATGGGGGGGCGAGGAGACTATGGCTACACCTTC
TRBV6-5	TRBJ2-1	NA	NA	CASSLSNNEQFF	TGTGCCAGCTCCCTCAGTAACAATGAGCAGTTCTTC
TRBV25-1	TRBJ1-2	NA	NA	CASSPVTGNYGYTF	TGTGCCAGCAGCCCAGTTACAGGGAACTATGGCTACACCTTC
TRBV7-2	TRBJ1-2	NA	NA	CASSSLYAASGGYTF	TGTGCCAGCAGCTCCCTATATGCCGCTAGCGGTGGCTACACCTTC
TRBV29-1	TRBJ1-1	NA	NA	CSALLGDMNTEAFF	TGCAGCGCCTTGCTTGGGGACATGAACACTGAAGCTTTCTTT
TRBV11-2	TRBJ2-1	TRBD2	NA	CASSLGTSGHNEQFF	TGTGCCAGCAGCCTAGGGACTAGCGGACACAATGAGCAGTTCTTC
TRBV20-1	TRBJ1-5	TRBD1	NA	CSASRTGGNQPQHF	TGCAGTGCTAGTCGGACAGGGGGGAATCAGCCCCAGCATTTT
TRBV29-1	TRBJ2-2	NA	NA	CSVGGRDGINTGELFF	TGCAGCGTTGGGGGGCGTGACGGGATTAACACCGGGGAGCTGTTTTTT
TRBV11-2	TRBJ1-2	NA	NA	CASSAPLRGGNYGYTF	TGTGCCAGCAGCGCCCCCCTCAGGGGAGGGAACTATGGCTACACCTTC
TRBV24-1	TRBJ2-2	NA	NA	CATSDLLSNTGELFF	TGTGCCACCAGTGATCTGCTATCGAACACCGGGGAGCTGTTTTTT
TRBV7-2	TRBJ2-7	TRBD2	NA	CASNLAGLSYEQYF	TGTGCCAGCAACCTAGCGGGCCTCTCCTACGAGCAGTACTTC
TRBV5-1	TRBJ2-4	TRBD1	NA	CASSLEGQGANIQYF	TGCGCCAGCAGCTTGGAGGGACAGGGGGCAAACATTCAGTACTTC
TRBV7-3	TRBJ2-2	TRBD2	few	CASSLSGSHTGELFF	TGTGCCAGCAGCTTAAGCGGGAGTCACACCGGGGAGCTGTTTTTT
TRBV19	TRBJ1-2	TRBD1	NA	CTSNPDRVGGYTF	TGTACCAGTAACCCGGACAGGGTAGGCGGCTACACCTTC
TRBV30	TRBJ1-2	TRBD1	NA	CAWSVPKQGGNYGYTF	TGTGCCTGGAGTGTACCCAAACAGGGGGGAAACTATGGCTACACCTTC
TRBV6-6	TRBJ1-2	NA	NA	CASSPSPGAGGYTF	TGTGCCAGCAGCCCCTCCCCAGGGGCTGGAGGCTACACCTTC
TRBV7-8	TRBJ2-2	TRBD1	NA	CASSTGQAGELFF	TGTGCCAGCAGCACAGGACAGGCCGGGGAGCTGTTTTTT
TRBV2	TRBJ2-1	TRBD2	NA	CASSEVGLAAEEQFF	TGTGCCAGCAGTGAGGTTGGACTAGCGGCGGAAGAGCAGTTCTTC
TRBV18	TRBJ1-4	NA	NA	CASSLRGTNEKLFF	TGTGCCAGCTCACTCAGGGGCACTAATGAAAAACTGTTTTTT
TRBV5-6	TRBJ1-5	NA	NA	CASSEYSQVGRNQPQHF	TGTGCCAGCAGCGAATACTCACAGGTTGGGCGCAATCAGCCCCAGCATTTT
TRBV15	TRBJ1-6	TRBD1	NA	CATSGGTGIGVALHF	TGTGCCACCAGCGGGGGGACAGGGATTGGCGTGGCCCTCCACTTT
TRBV10-3	TRBJ2-7	NA	NA	CAISETETGYEQYF	TGTGCCATCAGTGAAACGGAAACAGGCTACGAGCAGTACTTC
TRBV4-1	TRBJ2-5	NA	NA	CASSPLATSLETQYF	TGCGCCAGCAGCCCACTAGCTACTAGTTTAGAGACCCAGTACTTC
TRBV13	TRBJ2-7	NA	NA	CASSFSVESSYEQYF	TGTGCCAGCAGCTTCTCAGTGGAGAGCTCCTACGAGCAGTACTTC
TRBV6-5	TRBJ1-2	TRBD1	NA	CASSPRTGNGYTF	TGTGCCAGCAGTCCGAGGACAGGGAACGGCTACACCTTC
TRBV2	TRBJ1-5	TRBD1	NA	CASSPTGVGNQPQHF	TGTGCCAGCAGTCCCACAGGGGTGGGCAATCAGCCCCAGCATTTT
TRBV28	TRBJ1-6	TRBD1	once	CASTRDSGSYNSPLHF	TGTGCCAGCACCAGGGACAGTGGCTCCTATAATTCACCCCTCCACTTT
TRBV7-3	TRBJ1-1	TRBD1	NA	CASSPSGQGEAFF	TGTGCCAGCAGCCCCTCTGGACAGGGCGAAGCTTTCTTT
TRBV3-1/TRBV3-2	TRBJ2-1	NA	NA	CASSPKGAGSRRGEQFF	TGTGCCAGCAGCCCTAAAGGGGCCGGATCTCGGAGGGGCGAGCAGTTCTTC
TRBV7-6	TRBJ2-1	TRBD2	NA	CASSLEWRGGRSNEQFF	TGTGCCAGCAGCTTAGAGTGGCGGGGGGGCCGGTCCAATGAGCAGTTCTTC
TRBV7-2	TRBJ1-1	TRBD1	few	CASSPRDRNTEAFF	TGTGCCAGCAGCCCCCGGGACAGGAACACTGAAGCTTTCTTT
TRBV7-9	TRBJ1-1	NA	NA	CASSVDTQANTEAFF	TGTGCCAGCAGCGTCGATACTCAGGCAAACACTGAAGCTTTCTTT